The T cell receptor (beta chain) described here comes from a study of blood T cell repertoires in COVID-19. Study in general: Researchers got acute and convalescent COVID-19 samples from the United States, Italy and Spain. From T cells, B-cell-depleted T cells, or PBMCs came the material, which was cDNA or gDNA.

The CDR3 is 16 amino acids. Trimming removed 2 bases from V and 8 bases from J, with 19 bases in between. The V gene's germline CDR1 is SEHNR and CDR2 FQNEAQ (reference sequence). Original processing methods: From reference gene primer amplification, estimates of nucleated cell counts were derived. Profiled with immunoSEQ multiplex PCR; TCRdb holds only in-frame clones, not every one. The DNA gave D and trimming, while V, J and clone size come from that table. Among fewer than 75,000 clones listed, about 86% were seen once. In its sample, this clone was seen once. The sample comprised peripheral blood. The gene calls are TRBV7-9 and TRBJ2-1, with D tentatively TRBD1 (6 bases). This receptor was obtained from a man aged 50 or older with active COVID-19. The CDR3 coding sequence is TGTGCCAGCAGCTTACGCGTATCCGCGGCAGGGGATGAGCAGTTCTTC. This translates into CASSLRVSAAGDEQFF.